The sequence of this T cell receptor beta chain was determined in a study of breast tumors, draining lymph nodes, adjacent tissues. Notes on the study in general: Compared with lymph nodes, tumors were less diverse; compared with nontumor tissue, more. Data fit most tumor T cells coming from lymph node, expanding in tumor.

TCRdb itself ran the multiplex PCR reads through MiXCR, one entry per CDR3 protein. Among over 60,000 distinct CDR3 sequences, approximately 54% were seen once, and the ten largest hold roughly 18%. V lost 4 bases to trimming and J lost 2 bases, with 9 bases between them. The germline gives CDR1 SNHLY, CDR2 FYNNEI. The CDR3 has 14 residues. As to this clonotype: The antigen is undetermined.

The clonotype comes from a female donor with breast cancer. Some clones in this sample may be carry-over from other donors' samples. Sequencing input: breast tumor tissue. This chain links TRBV2 with TRBJ1-5, with TRBD1 as a possible D gene (6 bases). The CDR3 DNA follows: TGTGCCAGCAGTGGGCCAGGGGGCAATCAGCCCCAGCATTTT. Its translation: CASSGPGGNQPQHF.